This entry lists 30 T cell receptor beta chains sequenced from one sample in a study of shared clonotypes between healthy human individuals. The protocol was immunoSEQ multiplex PCR, while the TCRdb copy is restricted to in-frame clones and leaves out a portion. The repertoire holds around 2.3 million clones, 90% to 97% seen once, with 0.1% to 0.15% in the top ten. Sequences were obtained from naive CD4+ T cells sorted from blood. Regarding subset: CD45RA+ positively selected. The origin of the receptors is a man between 18 and 35 years old in good health.

V is TRBV5-5 and J is TRBJ1-6; tentatively, D is TRBD1 (6 bases). V was pared by 3 bases and J by 7 bases, with 14 bases between. The CDR3 consists of 15 residues. Germline CDR1 and CDR2: SGHKS and YYEKEE (reference sequence). DNA for the CDR3: TGTGCCAGCAGCTCGGAGGGGGGAGTCAATTCACCCCTCCACTTT. It codes for CASSSEGGVNSPLHF. The full variable domain, its missing parts supplied by reference TRBV5-5 and TRBJ1-6, is DAGVTQSPTHLIKTRGQQVTLRCSPISGHKSVSWYQQVLGQGPQFIFQYYEKEERGRGNFPDRFSARQFPNYSSELNVNALLLGDSALYLCASSSEGGVNSPLHFGNGTRLTVT.

The chain recombines TRBV6-5 with TRBJ2-1, with 12 bases fitting TRBD1. Germline lookup yields CDR1 MNHEY and CDR2 SVGAGI. The CDR3 runs 15 residues. V was pared by 6 bases and J by 8 bases, with 8 bases of the junction left unmatched. In DNA form, the CDR3 reads TGTGCCAGCAGCTCCGGGACAGGGGGCGCATATGAGCAGTTCTTC. It translates to CASSSGTGGAYEQFF.

This clone came up once. The genes are TRBV5-1 and TRBJ2-1; TRBD2 matches 9 bases. The CDR3 covers 13 residues. Trimming cost V 1 base and J 15 bases; bases outside gene matches: 8. Germline assignment: CDR1 SGHRS and CDR2 YFSETQ. CDR3: CASSLWPSGMPFF. The CDR3 region has the DNA TGCGCCAGCAGCTTGTGGCCTAGCGGGATGCCGTTCTTC. Filled out from reference TRBV5-1 and TRBJ2-1, the complete variable domain reads KAGVTQTPRYLIKTRGQQVTLSCSPISGHRSVSWYQQTPGQGLQFLFEYFSETQRNKGNFPGRFSGRQFSNSRSEMNVSTLELGDSALYLCASSLWPSGMPFFGPGTRLTVL.

The chain couples TRBV30 to TRBJ2-7; D is perhaps TRBD2 (6 bases). Germline CDR1 and CDR2: GTSNPN and SVGIG (reference sequence). The V end was cut by 3 bases, the J end by 0 bases, with 15 bases between. CDR3 length equals 15 residues. The DNA of the CDR3 is TGTGCCTGGAGCCCCCCACGGGGGACCTCCTACGAGCAGTACTTC. As protein: CAWSPPRGTSYEQYF.

The V call is TRBV20-1, the J call TRBJ2-7; D uncertain. The CDR3 has 11 residues. Looked up from germline, CDR1 is DFQATT and CDR2 is SNEGSKA (reference sequence). The V end lost 6 bases, the J end lost 7 bases, and 13 bases lay between the germline ends. CDR3 coding DNA: TGCAGTGCCAGTCTGGGGATGGAGCAGTACTTC. This gives the protein CSASLGMEQYF.

This chain joins TRBV2 and TRBJ2-5, with D hard to call. The CDR3 is 12 amino acids. Deletions cut 8 bases from V and 1 base from J, with 8 bases between. The germline CDR1 and CDR2 sequences are SNHLY and FYNNEI. CDR3 DNA: TGTGCCAGCGCCCTGGGCCAAGAGACCCAGTACTTC. Protein: CASALGQETQYF.

The J gene is TRBJ1-5, the V gene TRBV19, with TRBD1 matching over 8 bases. CDR3 length: 17 residues. The germline V gene has CDR1 LNHDA and CDR2 SQIVND (reference sequence). Trimming at V came to 5 bases and at J to 7 bases, leaving 16 bases not matched to a gene. As DNA, the CDR3 is TGTGCCAGTAGTGACGGACTACAGGGGGGTTTTCGGCAGCCCCAGCATTTT. Translated, it gives CASSDGLQGGFRQPQHF.

The CDR3 nucleotides are TGCAGCGTTCCGGCGACTAGCGGGAGGGTTTTAATTGGCAATGAGCAGTTCTTC. Translating gives CSVPATSGRVLIGNEQFF. The V and J genes are TRBV29-1 and TRBJ2-1; the match to TRBD2 covers 14 bases. The ends lost 5 bases at V and 6 bases at J; junction bases unmatched: 15. The CDR3 length is 18 residues. Germline assignment: CDR1 SQVTM and CDR2 ANQGSEA.

This chain uses TRBV10-3 with TRBJ1-1; maybe TRBD1 (5 bases). Germline-derived CDR1 and CDR2 are ENHRY and SYGVKD. This CDR3 region has 13 residues. V was cut by 2 bases and J by 4 bases, with 8 bases left in between. As DNA, the CDR3 is TGTGCCATCAGTGAGGGGGGAGCCACTGAAGCTTTCTTT. It encodes CAISEGGATEAFF.

This clone showed up just a few times. The CDR3 DNA sequence: TGTGCCAGCAGCTCATTTACCGGGACAGAAGCCTACGAGCAGTACTTC. This codes for CASSSFTGTEAYEQYF. The chain couples TRBV5-6 to TRBJ2-7; 7 bases line up with TRBD1. Germline CDR1 reads SGHDT; CDR2 reads YYEEEE. Unmatched junction bases numbered 11, after V lost 3 bases and J lost 2 bases. The CDR3 spans 16 residues.

V is TRBV30 and J is TRBJ1-5, with 9 bases that match TRBD1. The V segment lost 0 bases and the J segment 9 bases; nucleotides outside the gene matches: 12. Germline CDR1 GTSNPN, CDR2 SVGIG (reference sequence). This CDR3 is built from 16 residues. CDR3 DNA: TGTGCCTGGAGTGTACGTGGGACAGGGTGGATGGGGCCCCAGCATTTT. Amino acids: CAWSVRGTGWMGPQHF.

The chain carries TRBV10-3 and TRBJ2-7; D possibly corresponds to TRBD1 (5 bases). From germline, CDR1 is ENHRY and CDR2 SYGVKD. The CDR3 sequence is 14 residues long. V lost 0 bases, J lost 5 bases, and 11 bases lay in between. CDR3 nucleotide sequence: TGTGCCATCAGTGAGTCGGGGCGAGAGCACGAGCAGTACTTC. As protein: CAISESGREHEQYF.

The chain combines TRBV28 with TRBJ2-4, with 7 positions matching TRBD2. The V segment lost 3 bases and the J segment 1 base; nucleotides outside the gene matches: 6. CDR1 is MDHEN and CDR2 is SYDVKM in the germline V gene. There are 16 residues in the CDR3. CDR3 region: CASSFSSSGAKNIQYF. The CDR3 coding sequence is TGTGCCAGCAGTTTCAGTAGTAGCGGGGCCAAAAACATTCAGTACTTC.

The V call is TRBV6-6, the J call TRBJ2-7; the D is unclear. Germline-derived CDR1 and CDR2 are MNHNY and SVGAGI (reference sequence). The CDR3 has 11 residues. The V gene lost 6 bases and the J gene lost 5 bases, with 8 bases spanning the gap. In DNA form, the CDR3 reads TGTGCCAGCAGCCCCCTGAACGAGCAGTACTTC. The encoded protein is CASSPLNEQYF.

The genes are TRBV6-5 and TRBJ1-6; 9 positions agree with TRBD1. The V gene's germline CDR1 is MNHEY and CDR2 SVGAGI. J lost 13 bases, V lost 5 bases, and 12 bases had no gene match. This CDR3 spans 15 amino acids. CDR3 amino acids: CASSAPGQGIPPLHF. In DNA, the CDR3 is TGTGCCAGCAGTGCCCCGGGACAGGGTATACCGCCCCTCCACTTT.

The chain joins TRBV7-2 to TRBJ1-3; D not resolved. The germline V gene has CDR1 SGHTA and CDR2 FQGNSA. The V end lost 8 bases, the J end lost 1 base, and 18 bases lay between the germline ends. The CDR3 covers 16 residues. CDR3 DNA sequence: TGTGCCAGCGGTCGGGGTACTCCCTTGTCTGGAAACACCATATATTTT. Protein product: CASGRGTPLSGNTIYF.

This clone was seen only once. This chain links TRBV11-2 with TRBJ2-7; no clear D. The CDR3 loop spans 13 amino acids. The V and J ends lost 2 bases and 3 bases respectively, with 8 bases between them. CDR1 and CDR2 (germline): SGHAT, FQNNGV. DNA for the CDR3: TGTGCCAGCAGCTTATCGTACAGCTACGAGCAGTACTTC. Its protein product is CASSLSYSYEQYF.

V and J are TRBV19 and TRBJ2-7; maybe TRBD1 (5 bases). Germline lookup yields CDR1 LNHDA and CDR2 SQIVND (reference sequence). There are 14 residues in the CDR3. With 7 bases removed from V and 0 bases from J, the gap between germline ends came to 13 bases. Here the CDR3 reads CASKLTGSSYEQYF. CDR3 bases: TGTGCCAGTAAGTTAACAGGCAGCTCCTACGAGCAGTACTTC. The complete variable domain, with remaining parts taken from reference TRBV19 and TRBJ2-7, reads DGGITQSPKYLFRKEGQNVTLSCEQNLNHDAMYWYRQDPGQGLRLIYYSQIVNDFQKGDIAEGYSVSREKKESFPLTVTSAQKNPTAFYLCASKLTGSSYEQYFGPGTRLTVT.

This clone appeared once. The chain is built from TRBV7-9 and TRBJ1-4, with D perhaps matching TRBD1 (6 bases). With 5 bases removed from V and 5 bases from J, the gap between germline ends came to 21 bases. The CDR3 length is 17 residues. CDR1 SEHNR and CDR2 FQNEAQ come from the germline V gene (reference sequence). CDR3 sequence (DNA): TGTGCCAGCAGCGCTCTCCATTACAGGGAGGGGAATGAAAAACTGTTTTTT. This encodes CASSALHYREGNEKLFF.

Turning to this clone: Other nucleotide sequences in the sample specify the same CDR3. The chain combines TRBV18 with TRBJ2-3; D is undetermined. V gave up 2 bases and J gave up 0 bases, with 3 bases separating them. The CDR3 consists of 13 residues. Germline values: CDR1 KGHSH, CDR2 LQKENI. The CDR3 region is CASSPVSTDTQYF. Here the CDR3 DNA reads TGTGCCAGCTCACCAGTGAGCACAGATACGCAGTATTTT.

The chain carries TRBV19 and TRBJ1-2; D is perhaps TRBD1 (5 bases). Germline V gene data show CDR1 as LNHDA and CDR2 as SQIVND (reference sequence). The CDR3 has 14 amino acids. Trimming cost V 5 bases and J 0 bases, with 10 bases left between them. The CDR3 spells CASSRDVANYGYTF. DNA for the CDR3: TGTGCCAGTAGTCGGGACGTAGCTAACTATGGCTACACCTTC.

The chain couples TRBV7-8 to TRBJ2-1; 7 nucleotides match TRBD1. V was clipped by 5 bases and J by 3 bases; unmatched bases: 10. Germline V gene sequence: CDR1 SGHVS, CDR2 FQNEAQ. The CDR3 runs to 16 residues. CDR3 DNA: TGTGCCAGCAGCGGTACCGGGACAGTACTCTACAATGAGCAGTTCTTC. Translating it yields CASSGTGTVLYNEQFF. The whole variable domain, remainder taken from reference TRBV7-8 and TRBJ2-1, is GAGVSQSPRYKVAKRGQDVALRCDPISGHVSLFWYQQALGQGPEFLTYFQNEAQLDKSGLPSDRFFAERPEGSVSTLKIQRTQQEDSAVYLCASSGTGTVLYNEQFFGPGTRLTVL.

The chain links TRBV7-2 to TRBJ1-2; D is uncertain. The CDR3 spans 13 residues. V was clipped by 3 bases and J by 0 bases, with 5 bases between them. Germline values: CDR1 SGHTA, CDR2 FQGNSA. The CDR3 is CASSLTTNYGYTF. The CDR3 DNA sequence: TGTGCCAGCAGCTTGACGACTAACTATGGCTACACCTTC.

As concerns this clone: Other nucleotide sequences in the sample specify the same CDR3. This chain links TRBV28 with TRBJ1-2; 8 bases align to TRBD1. Trimming took 4 bases from V and 4 from J; bases not matched to a gene: 8. Germline assignment: CDR1 MDHEN and CDR2 SYDVKM. CDR3 length: 15 amino acids. The CDR3 nucleotides are TGTGCCAGCAGTTCCTCCGGGACAGGTGGCTATGGCTACACCTTC. Translation gives CASSSSGTGGYGYTF.

V gene TRBV5-1 combines with J gene TRBJ2-5, with a possible D match to TRBD2 (6 bases). With 2 bases removed from V and 5 bases from J, the gap between germline ends came to 16 bases. This CDR3 has 15 amino acids. The germline V gene has CDR1 SGHRS and CDR2 YFSETQ. DNA for the CDR3: TGCGCCAGCAGCTTAGCGGGCGGTGGATTGGAGACCCAGTACTTC. Amino acids: CASSLAGGGLETQYF.

V is TRBV5-8 and J is TRBJ1-5, with D perhaps matching TRBD1 (5 bases). The V gene's germline CDR1 is SGHTS and CDR2 YDEGEE. CDR3 size: 17 residues. V shed 0 bases and J shed 0 bases, with 13 bases lying between them. The CDR3 spells CASSLAVGAYSNQPQHF. The CDR3 nucleotides read TGTGCCAGCAGCTTGGCCGTTGGGGCGTATAGCAATCAGCCCCAGCATTTT.

In the case of this clone: In the same sample, other DNA sequences code for this CDR3. The chain recombines TRBV4-3 with TRBJ1-6; a possible D gene is TRBD1 (5 bases). The CDR3 length is 15 residues. The V gene lost 1 base and the J gene lost 3 bases, with 7 bases spanning the gap. Germline V gene lookup returns CDR1 LGHNA and CDR2 YSLEER. CDR3 DNA sequence: TGCGCCAGCAGCCAAGCGGGGCTCTATAATTCACCCCTCCACTTT. Translation gives CASSQAGLYNSPLHF.

The genes are TRBV5-4 and TRBJ2-7; TRBD1 or TRBD2 may be the D gene (5 bases each). CDR1 and CDR2 (germline): SGHNT, YYREEE (reference sequence). Trimming stripped 4 bases from V and 4 bases from J, with 15 bases between. This CDR3 spans 14 amino acids. CDR3 sequence: CASSTGTLGYEQYF. The CDR3 DNA reads as TGTGCCAGCAGCACCGGGACCCTGGGGTACGAGCAGTACTTC.

The gene calls are TRBV10-3 and TRBJ2-5, with 8 bases identical to TRBD1. Germline CDR1 reads ENHRY; CDR2 reads SYGVKD. CDR3 length: 13 residues. V shed 3 bases and J 5 bases; nucleotides not matched to a gene: 2. CDR3 in amino acids: CAISEGQGETQYF. The CDR3 DNA reads TGTGCCATCAGTGAAGGACAGGGTGAGACCCAGTACTTC.

The CDR3 reads CASSQELQGRYEQYF. CDR3 nucleotides: TGCGCCAGCAGCCAAGAACTCCAAGGACGCTACGAGCAGTACTTC. The rearrangement links TRBV4-1 to TRBJ2-7, with D unclear. With 0 bases removed from V and 3 bases from J, the gap between germline ends came to 12 bases. Germline V lookup: CDR1 MGHRA, CDR2 YSYEKL. The CDR3 is 15 residues long.